These 10 T cell receptor beta chains originate from one sample sequenced in a study of cytomegalovirus exposure and HLA in healthy donors. PCR involved 60 Vbeta and 13 Jbeta primers. Assay: immunoSEQ multiplex PCR; the TCRdb copy retains only in-frame clones and omits some. The sample lists roughly 110,000 clones, roughly 80% seen once, with about 1.6% in the top ten. The sample consisted of PBMCs. The source is a man aged 45-60 years in good health and CMV-seronegative.

Only a few counts were recorded for this clone. The CDR3 DNA is TGTGCCAGCAGCGGCCCGGGGAGGACTGAAGCTTTCTTT. Encoded protein: CASSGPGRTEAFF. The chain links TRBV13 to TRBJ1-1; D uncertain. The CDR3 totals 13 residues. V shed 5 bases and J shed 5 bases, with 12 bases lying between them. Germline lookup yields CDR1 PRHDT and CDR2 FYEKMQ (reference sequence).

V usage is TRBV11-2 and J usage is TRBJ2-3; no firm D call. This CDR3 is built from 14 residues. Deletions cut 3 bases from V and 0 bases from J, with 7 bases between. The V gene's germline CDR1 is SGHAT and CDR2 FQNNGV. CDR3 nucleotide sequence: TGTGCCAGCAGCTTCTCGAGGAGCACAGATACGCAGTATTTT. It codes for CASSFSRSTDTQYF.

V usage is TRBV6-6 and J usage is TRBJ2-1, with D possibly being TRBD1 (5 bases). V was trimmed by 6 bases and J by 1 base, leaving 10 bases between them. The CDR3 covers 14 residues. Germline V CDR1 and CDR2: MNHNY, SVGAGI (reference sequence). The CDR3 DNA reads TGTGCCAGCAGCAGACAGTCATCCTACAATGAGCAGTTCTTC. As protein: CASSRQSSYNEQFF.

V and J are TRBV20-1 and TRBJ1-1, with TRBD1 as a possible D gene (6 bases). CDR1 and CDR2 from the germline V gene are DFQATT and SNEGSKA (reference sequence). The V end was cut by 6 bases, the J end by 7 bases, with 12 bases between. The CDR3 is made up of 11 amino acids. CDR3 in amino acids: CSAPGTLEAFF. In DNA, the CDR3 is TGCAGTGCCCCCGGGACACTTGAAGCTTTCTTT.

The chain has TRBV6-6 and TRBJ1-5; a possible D gene is TRBD1 (6 bases). Germline lookup yields CDR1 MNHNY and CDR2 SVGAGI (reference sequence). V lost 6 bases to trimming and J lost 4 bases, with 13 bases between them. The CDR3 contains 14 residues. In DNA, the CDR3 is TGTGCCAGCAGCGGGACAACCCCTAATCAGCCCCAGCATTTT. This translates into CASSGTTPNQPQHF.

The table lists this clone with a count of one. The CDR3 here is CASSLQGASYGYTF. The CDR3 DNA sequence: TGCGCCAGCAGCTTGCAGGGGGCGAGCTATGGCTACACCTTC. The chain joins TRBV5-1 to TRBJ1-2; 8 bases line up with TRBD1. V lost 1 base and J lost 4; bases outside the gene matches: 3. The CDR3 runs 14 residues. Germline CDR1 reads SGHRS; CDR2 reads YFSETQ.

This chain uses TRBV2 with TRBJ1-5; the D gene is possibly TRBD1 (6 bases). The CDR3 contains 14 residues. Germline lookup yields CDR1 SNHLY and CDR2 FYNNEI. V lost 6 bases and J 6 bases, leaving 15 bases between the germline ends. CDR3 DNA sequence: TGTGCCAGCAGCCGCGGACAGAGGAGTCAGCCCCAGCATTTT. Its protein product is CASSRGQRSQPQHF.

CDR3 nucleotide sequence: TGTGCCAGCCGGGAGCAGGGTTCCGGAAACACCATATATTTT. This codes for CASREQGSGNTIYF. V and J are TRBV25-1 and TRBJ1-3; a weak D match, TRBD1 (5 bases). CDR3 length: 14 residues. In germline, CDR1 is MGHDK, CDR2 SYGVNS. V dropped 8 bases and J dropped 4 bases, with 15 bases sitting between them.

The gene calls are TRBV7-9 and TRBJ1-1; 9 bases are shared with TRBD1. Germline loops: CDR1 SEHNR, CDR2 FQNEAQ (reference sequence). The CDR3 has 13 amino acids. V gave up 5 bases and J gave up 4 bases; unmatched junction bases: 2. This chain's CDR3 is CASSLTGGTEAFF. In DNA form, the CDR3 reads TGTGCCAGCAGCCTGACAGGGGGCACTGAAGCTTTCTTT.

This chain joins TRBV13 and TRBJ2-7; maybe TRBD1 (6 bases). The germline gives CDR1 PRHDT, CDR2 FYEKMQ (reference sequence). The germline V and J ends were trimmed by 5 bases and 4 bases, with 12 bases remaining between them. CDR3 length: 13 amino acids. CDR3 bases: TGTGCCAGCAGCCTTTTCGGACAGTACGAGCAGTACTTC. Translation: CASSLFGQYEQYF.